A selection of T cell receptor beta chains follows, all from one sample in a study of T cell repertoires in cytomegalovirus infection. Each CDR3 protein gets one entry after TCRdb re-called the reads with MiXCR. This table holds about 740,000 distinct CDR3 sequences, 35% to 45% found once. The sequenced material came from PBMCs. All receptors derive from a human donor in good health (CMV status not recorded). Some clones in this sample may be carry-over from other donors' samples. The CDR3 runs from the conserved cysteine through the conserved F or W. D genes are given only for firm matches. For some rows the clone size is stated as once, few or many, or as a class when expanded; others skip it.

d_gene: .; j_gene: TRBJ2-2; v_gene: TRBV28; abundance: .; CDR3aa: CASKHSHANTGELFF; CDR3nt: TGTGCCAGCAAGCACAGTCACGCGAACACCGGGGAGCTGTTTTTT
d_gene: TRBD2; j_gene: TRBJ2-5; v_gene: TRBV20-1; abundance: .; CDR3aa: CSAIAGGGGETQYF; CDR3nt: TGCAGTGCTATAGCGGGAGGCGGGGGAGAGACCCAGTACTTC
d_gene: TRBD1; j_gene: TRBJ2-2; v_gene: TRBV12-3/TRBV12-4; abundance: .; CDR3aa: CASSRRPLLGQGLGGELFF; CDR3nt: TGTGCCAGCAGTCGACGTCCTCTACTGGGACAGGGGTTGGGCGGGGAGCTGTTTTTT
d_gene: .; j_gene: TRBJ1-5; v_gene: TRBV12-3/TRBV12-4; abundance: once; CDR3aa: CASSLGPFGGQPQHF; CDR3nt: TGTGCCAGCAGTTTAGGTCCCTTTGGCGGTCAGCCCCAGCATTTT
d_gene: .; j_gene: TRBJ2-5; v_gene: TRBV25-1; abundance: .; CDR3aa: CASSSSSRGRGAQYF; CDR3nt: TGTGCCAGCAGTTCCTCCAGCAGGGGTCGGGGGGCCCAGTACTTC
d_gene: TRBD2; j_gene: TRBJ2-7; v_gene: TRBV4-1; abundance: .; CDR3aa: CASSQASSGDYEQYF; CDR3nt: TGTGCCAGCAGCCAAGCATCTAGCGGGGACTACGAGCAGTACTTC
d_gene: .; j_gene: TRBJ2-5; v_gene: TRBV11-2; abundance: .; CDR3aa: CASSLGEFEETQYF; CDR3nt: TGTGCCAGCAGCTTAGGAGAATTCGAAGAGACCCAGTACTTC
d_gene: .; j_gene: TRBJ1-1; v_gene: TRBV5-4; abundance: .; CDR3aa: CASSLSQTLNTEAFF; CDR3nt: TGTGCCAGCAGCTTATCACAGACACTGAACACTGAAGCTTTCTTT
d_gene: .; j_gene: TRBJ1-2; v_gene: TRBV19; abundance: .; CDR3aa: CASRRPSNYGYTF; CDR3nt: TGTGCCAGCCGACGGCCATCCAACTATGGCTACACCTTC
d_gene: .; j_gene: TRBJ2-7; v_gene: TRBV12-3/TRBV12-4; abundance: few; CDR3aa: CASSLSPVTSYEQYF; CDR3nt: TGTGCCAGCAGTTTAAGTCCAGTCACTTCCTACGAGCAGTACTTC